The entry below gives a single TCR beta chain sequence along with its context. Its binding antigen is unknown. Base qualities were left out, and no much larger clone turns up one base away. At one collaborating source in Seattle, patients were enrolled during active infection and were followed longitudinally through the course of disease. Each collaborating institution followed its own protocols to collect whole blood in K2EDTA tubes. For TCRbeta analysis, collaborators shipped samples in one of three forms: frozen whole blood, isolated PBMCs, or DNA extracted from either of those sample types. TCRbeta CDR3 regions were amplified from genomic DNA using the immunoSEQ Assay, a bias-controlled multiplex PCR. Under the source paper's analysis protocol: The number of nucleated cells in each sample was estimated by amplification of reference gene primers within the assay. Sequence reads were collapsed and filtered to measure the absolute abundance of every unique TCRbeta CDR3 rearrangement. Productive Simpson clonality was computed per sample as the square root of Simpson's diversity index over productive rearrangements. TCRdb holds this immuneACCESS table with in-frame rearrangements only. Some clones are missing; in checked studies, unresolved V genes explain under half, and the rest has no known cause. V and J calls and clone size are copied from that table; D and trimming were computed from the DNA. In all, the sample holds 200,000 or so clones, and about 88% of those were seen once. Over 15% of the sample lies in the top ten.

This entry comes from a study of blood T cell repertoires in COVID-19 (TCRdb year 2020). Describing the broader study: Collaborator samples came from the United States, Italy and Spain and covered acute and convalescent phases of COVID-19. The prospective study material was composed of cDNA or gDNA derived from T cells, B-cell-depleted T cells, or PBMCs. The dataset comprised deeply sampled blood TCRbeta repertoires from subjects exposed to, actively infected with, or recovered from COVID-19. A freely available public database, intended as a resource for researchers studying the immune response to SARS-CoV-2, is where the repertoires were released. The samples were drawn from two sources: the first 160 participants of the ongoing ImmuneRACE study, and 950 to 1,500 subjects contributed by 6 global collaborators. A de-identified subject ID, COVID-19 status, age in years and sex were almost always included in the sample metadata. Where available, HLA class I and class II types were obtained from metadata supplied by the sample provider rather than from assay-based typing. Results the study describes overall, beyond this receptor: The quantity of clinical and demographic metadata differed by source and by participant and was supplied without curation.

From the cysteine through the phenylalanine, the CDR3 covers 11 amino acids. The CDR3 DNA has 33 bases and is translated from base 1. V is cut by 3 bases and J by 3 bases, and the space between the germline ends is 2 bases. The sample comprised peripheral blood. This chain is built from TRBV12-3 or TRBV12-4 and TRBJ2-5; the D gene cannot be named for sure. This TCR derives from a man aged 50 to 59 with COVID-19, enrolled during active disease. CDR3 protein: CASSFEETQYF. The DNA is as follows: TGTGCCAGCAGTTTCGAAGAGACCCAGTACTTC.